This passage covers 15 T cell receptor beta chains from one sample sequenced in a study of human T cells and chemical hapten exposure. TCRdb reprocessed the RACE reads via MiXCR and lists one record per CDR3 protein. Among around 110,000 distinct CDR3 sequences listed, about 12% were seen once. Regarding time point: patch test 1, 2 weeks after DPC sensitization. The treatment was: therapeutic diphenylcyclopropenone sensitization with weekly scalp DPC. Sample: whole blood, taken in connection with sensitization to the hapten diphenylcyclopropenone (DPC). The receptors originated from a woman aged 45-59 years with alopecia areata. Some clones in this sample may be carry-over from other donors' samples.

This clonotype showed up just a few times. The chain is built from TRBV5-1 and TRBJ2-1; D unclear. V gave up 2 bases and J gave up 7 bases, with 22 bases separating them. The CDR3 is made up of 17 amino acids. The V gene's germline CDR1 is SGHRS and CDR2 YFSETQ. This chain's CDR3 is CASSFSYGVSLSNEQFF. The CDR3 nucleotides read TGCGCCAGCAGCTTTAGTTATGGAGTTTCCCTTTCGAATGAGCAGTTCTTC.

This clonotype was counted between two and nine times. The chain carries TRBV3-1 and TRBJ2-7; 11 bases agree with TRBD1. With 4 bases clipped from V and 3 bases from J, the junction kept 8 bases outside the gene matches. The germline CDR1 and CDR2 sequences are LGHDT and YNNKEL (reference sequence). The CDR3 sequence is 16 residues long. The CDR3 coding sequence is TGTGCCAGCAGCCGAGAGGACAGGGGGCGAGTCTACGAGCAGTACTTC. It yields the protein CASSREDRGRVYEQYF.

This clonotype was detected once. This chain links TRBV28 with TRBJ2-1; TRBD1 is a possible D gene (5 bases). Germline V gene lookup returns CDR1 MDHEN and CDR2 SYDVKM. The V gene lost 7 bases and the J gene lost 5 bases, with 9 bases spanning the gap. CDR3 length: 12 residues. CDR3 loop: CASTTVDNEQFF. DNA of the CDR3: TGTGCCAGCACGACAGTCGACAATGAGCAGTTCTTC. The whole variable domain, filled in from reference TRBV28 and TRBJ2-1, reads DVKVTQSSRYLVKRTGEKVFLECVQDMDHENMFWYRQDPGLGLRLIYFSYDVKMKEKGDIPEGYSVSREKKERFSLILESASTNQTSMYLCASTTVDNEQFFGPGTRLTVL.

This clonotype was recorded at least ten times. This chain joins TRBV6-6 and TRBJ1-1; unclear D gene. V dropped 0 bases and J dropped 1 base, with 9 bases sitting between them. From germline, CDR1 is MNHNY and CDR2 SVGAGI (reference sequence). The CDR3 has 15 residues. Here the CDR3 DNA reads TGTGCCAGCAGTTACTCGAATTCCAGGAACACTGAAGCTTTCTTT. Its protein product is CASSYSNSRNTEAFF.

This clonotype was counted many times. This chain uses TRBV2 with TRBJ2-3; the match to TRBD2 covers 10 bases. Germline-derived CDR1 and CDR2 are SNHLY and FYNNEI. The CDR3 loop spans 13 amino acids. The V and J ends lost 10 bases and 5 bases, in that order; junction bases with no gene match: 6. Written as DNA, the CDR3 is TGTGCCACCAAAGCGGGAGGGGGAGATACGCAGTATTTT. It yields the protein CATKAGGGDTQYF.

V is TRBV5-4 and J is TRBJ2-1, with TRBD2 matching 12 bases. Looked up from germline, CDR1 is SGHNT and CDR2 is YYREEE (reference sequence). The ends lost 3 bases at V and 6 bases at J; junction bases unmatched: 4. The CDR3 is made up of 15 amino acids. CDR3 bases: TGTGCCAGCAGCTCTAGCGGGAGGGCTGCCAATGAGCAGTTCTTC. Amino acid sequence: CASSSSGRAANEQFF.

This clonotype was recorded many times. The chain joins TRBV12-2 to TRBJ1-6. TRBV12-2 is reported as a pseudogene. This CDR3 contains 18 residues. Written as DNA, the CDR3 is TGTGCAAGTCGCTTAGGGCACCGGAGACCTAAGGCACCTTCACCCCTCCACTTT. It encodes CASRLGHRRPKAPSPLHF.

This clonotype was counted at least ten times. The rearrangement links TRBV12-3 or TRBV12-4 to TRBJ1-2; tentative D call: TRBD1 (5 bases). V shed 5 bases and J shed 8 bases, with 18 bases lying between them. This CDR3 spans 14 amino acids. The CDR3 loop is CASSHLRVGGGYTF. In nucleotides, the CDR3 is TGTGCCAGCAGTCACCTCAGGGTTGGAGGCGGCTACACCTTC.

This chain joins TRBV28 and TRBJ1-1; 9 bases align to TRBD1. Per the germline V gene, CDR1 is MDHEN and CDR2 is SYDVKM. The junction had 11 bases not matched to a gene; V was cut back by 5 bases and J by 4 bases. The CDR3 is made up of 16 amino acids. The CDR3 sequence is CASSPYSGQGSTEAFF. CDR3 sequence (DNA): TGTGCCAGCAGTCCATACTCGGGACAGGGCAGCACTGAAGCTTTCTTT. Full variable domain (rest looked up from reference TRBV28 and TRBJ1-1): DVKVTQSSRYLVKRTGEKVFLECVQDMDHENMFWYRQDPGLGLRLIYFSYDVKMKEKGDIPEGYSVSREKKERFSLILESASTNQTSMYLCASSPYSGQGSTEAFFGQGTRLTVV.

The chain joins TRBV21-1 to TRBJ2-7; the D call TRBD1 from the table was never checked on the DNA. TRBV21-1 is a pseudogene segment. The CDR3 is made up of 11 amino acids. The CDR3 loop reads CASTDRVEQYF. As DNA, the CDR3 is TGTGCCAGCACCGACAGGGTCGAGCAGTACTTC.

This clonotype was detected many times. The CDR3 nucleotides are TGCAGTGCTAGGTACAGGGAAGGATGGGCTTTCTTT. This sequence encodes CSARYREGWAFF. This rearrangement joins TRBV20-1 to TRBJ1-1; weak D call: TRBD1 (6 bases). V dropped 3 bases and J dropped 11 bases, with 16 bases sitting between them. Germline CDR1 is DFQATT and CDR2 is SNEGSKA (reference sequence). This CDR3 contains 12 residues.

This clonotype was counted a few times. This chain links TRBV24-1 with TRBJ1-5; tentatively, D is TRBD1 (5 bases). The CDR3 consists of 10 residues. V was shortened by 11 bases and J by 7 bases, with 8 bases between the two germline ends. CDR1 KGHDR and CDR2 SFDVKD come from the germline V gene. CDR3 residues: CAMGPQPQHF. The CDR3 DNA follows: TGTGCCATGGGACCACAGCCCCAGCATTTT.

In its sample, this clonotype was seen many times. In DNA form, the CDR3 reads TGTGCCAGCTCCCCCGGCCGGGCAGCTTTAGGCAATGAGCAGTTCTTC. Amino acids: CASSPGRAALGNEQFF. This sequence joins TRBV6-4 and TRBJ2-1; D unclear. This CDR3 spans 16 amino acids. V lost 8 bases, J lost 6 bases, and 23 bases lay in between. Germline CDR1 reads MRHNA; CDR2 reads SNTAGT.

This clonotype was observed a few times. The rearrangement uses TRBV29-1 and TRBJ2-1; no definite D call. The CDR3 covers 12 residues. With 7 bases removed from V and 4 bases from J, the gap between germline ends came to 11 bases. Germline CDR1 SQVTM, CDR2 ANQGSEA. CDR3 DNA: TGCAGCGCGGTCCCGACTTACAATGAGCAGTTCTTC. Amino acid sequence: CSAVPTYNEQFF.

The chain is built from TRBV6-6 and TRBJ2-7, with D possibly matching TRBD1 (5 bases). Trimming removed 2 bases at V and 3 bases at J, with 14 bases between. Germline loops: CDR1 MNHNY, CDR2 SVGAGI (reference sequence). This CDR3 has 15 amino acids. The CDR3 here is CASSYGTPRGYEQYF. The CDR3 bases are TGTGCCAGCAGTTACGGCACCCCAAGGGGCTACGAGCAGTACTTC.